This T cell receptor beta chain was sequenced for a study of T cell responses to AZD1222 COVID-19 vaccine. Study conclusions and caveats: Of the AZD1222 recipients, only 5 to 7 were seropositive at baseline. Regions 160-218 and 743-854 held dominance among vaccine-associated CD4 TCRs, which spanned spike. There were repertoire samples only from the period after the peak T cell response.

Germline V gives CDR1 SGHNT, CDR2 YENEEA. With 4 bases clipped from V and 4 bases from J, the junction kept 6 bases outside the gene matches. The CDR3 is made up of 14 amino acids. A remark on this clone: Antigen specificity is unknown.

Generated by immunoSEQ multiplex PCR, the TCRdb table keeps only in-frame clones and is missing some. This sample has approximately 160,000 clones, with about 87% found just once. Material: peripheral blood, obtained on day 0 of MenACWY control vaccination. The gene calls are TRBV11-3 and TRBJ1-2; 7 positions agree with TRBD1. The sequence was obtained from an adult in good health. In DNA form, the CDR3 reads TGTGCCAGCAGCTCCTCAGGGGGTGGCTATGGCTACACCTTC. It is translated as CASSSSGGGYGYTF.